This T cell receptor beta chain was obtained from a study of chemoradiotherapy in HPV16-positive cancers. Broader study findings: In HPV16-positive patients, HPV-responsive T-cell expansion tracked better recurrence-free survival. The functional HPV-specific definition rests on just a couple of HPV16-positive patients.

Method: immunoSEQ multiplex PCR; TCRdb's copy keeps in-frame clones and lacks some. The table lists about 5,800 clones, approximately 86% of them singletons, with approximately 30% in the top ten. Only one count was recorded for this clone. Its antigen is undetermined. This CDR3 comprises 12 residues. Germline values: CDR1 WSHSY, CDR2 SAAADI. With V trimmed by 5 bases and J by 6 bases, 3 bases remained unmatched. Repeated repertoire sampling spanned the course of chemoradiotherapy. The receptor's source is a human donor with HPV-associated anogenital cancer. J is TRBJ1-1 and V is TRBV10-2, with TRBD1 identical over 7 bases. Here the sequenced sample was blood, taken from a patient who underwent chemoradiotherapy. The DNA for the CDR3 is TGCGCCAGCAGTTACAGGGGTGCTGAAGCTTTCTTT. This codes for CASSYRGAEAFF.